This T cell receptor (beta chain) came from a study of T-cell reconstitution after alpha-beta-depleted transplantation in children. Unique molecular identifiers were incorporated when the TCRbeta library was constructed. TCRdb fed the PCR reads into MiXCR, producing one record per CDR3 protein. The sample holds some 600,000 distinct CDR3 sequences; 16% are singletons and the top ten take about 1.1%. This clonotype showed up just a few times. The CDR3 has 14 residues. Looked up from germline, CDR1 is MNHEY and CDR2 is SVGAGI. The germline V and J ends were trimmed by 2 bases and 7 bases, with 11 bases remaining between them.

J is TRBJ2-2 and V is TRBV6-5; D possibly matches TRBD1 or TRBD2 (5 bases each). The TCR was taken from a human donor who donated a stem cell graft to a child with acute myeloid leukemia. The sample was PBMCs from the stem cell graft donor, taken from the stem cell graft. For the CDR3, the DNA is TGTGCCAGCAGTTACGAGGGGAATGTCGGGGAGCTGTTTTTT. Encoded protein: CASSYEGNVGELFF.